Listed below are T cell receptor beta chains from one sample, sequenced in a study of identical twins. From the 5' RACE reads, TCRdb called clonotypes with MiXCR, one entry per CDR3 protein. This sample has around 370,000 distinct CDR3 sequences; roughly 9% occur once, and the top ten carry approximately 9.3%. The sample comprised naive T cells sorted from blood. The receptors here all came from a woman aged 45-65 years in good health. Both conserved end residues are trimmed from each CDR3.

j_gene	v_gene	CDR3aa
TRBJ2-2	TRBV6-2/TRBV6-3	ASGPPFDSSNTGELF
TRBJ2-6	TRBV12-3/TRBV12-4	ASTTGVPNSGANVLT
TRBJ2-4	TRBV7-9	ASAPLRTSGAKNIQY
TRBJ1-3	TRBV5-6	ASSLTGQGLIGNTIY
TRBJ2-1	TRBV24-1	ATSDLGRGSPLKQF
TRBJ1-5	TRBV30	AWSYSQGRQPQH
TRBJ2-3	TRBV4-1	ASSQDLSDRLTDTQY
TRBJ1-5	TRBV12-5	ASGLGWGNPGDSNQPQH
TRBJ2-5	TRBV12-3/TRBV12-4	ASSLLAGLQTQY
TRBJ2-5	TRBV6-5	ASSYSMGLGSQETQY
TRBJ1-2	TRBV20-1	SAREGWYT
TRBJ2-1	TRBV2	AWREDYNEQF
TRBJ1-1	TRBV27	ASSLGTQNTEAF
TRBJ2-1	TRBV20-1	SARDLGSYNEQF
TRBJ2-1	TRBV11-3	ASSPLLISSYNEQF
TRBJ1-3	TRBV7-2	ASRSIAWSGNTIY
TRBJ2-7	TRBV19	ASSRRNGPYEQY
TRBJ2-2	TRBV10-3	AIGSGTGGGELF
TRBJ1-2	TRBV12-3/TRBV12-4	ASSTGSARGYT
TRBJ2-1	TRBV29-1	SVPRDAHNEQF
TRBJ2-5	TRBV13	ASSWQPQETQY
TRBJ2-7	TRBV11-2	ASIQTGTSGEQY
TRBJ1-1	TRBV6-5	ASRGGVTEAF
TRBJ1-3	TRBV5-1	ASSLTGGAFGNTIY
TRBJ2-4	TRBV29-1	SVEVIKNIQY
TRBJ2-3	TRBV7-9	ASSLGLDTDTQY
TRBJ2-3	TRBV7-3	ASSLTPGSVLDTQY
TRBJ1-2	TRBV4-1	ASSQVLGYNYGYT
TRBJ1-2	TRBV7-3	ASSSEGTGSNGYT
TRBJ1-2	TRBV27	ASSPWTGNYGYT
TRBJ1-1	TRBV5-1	TSNPAGGANTEAF
TRBJ2-2	TRBV10-3	AITAGSGRDRNTGELF
TRBJ2-3	TRBV12-3/TRBV12-4	ASSRGTSGFTDTQY